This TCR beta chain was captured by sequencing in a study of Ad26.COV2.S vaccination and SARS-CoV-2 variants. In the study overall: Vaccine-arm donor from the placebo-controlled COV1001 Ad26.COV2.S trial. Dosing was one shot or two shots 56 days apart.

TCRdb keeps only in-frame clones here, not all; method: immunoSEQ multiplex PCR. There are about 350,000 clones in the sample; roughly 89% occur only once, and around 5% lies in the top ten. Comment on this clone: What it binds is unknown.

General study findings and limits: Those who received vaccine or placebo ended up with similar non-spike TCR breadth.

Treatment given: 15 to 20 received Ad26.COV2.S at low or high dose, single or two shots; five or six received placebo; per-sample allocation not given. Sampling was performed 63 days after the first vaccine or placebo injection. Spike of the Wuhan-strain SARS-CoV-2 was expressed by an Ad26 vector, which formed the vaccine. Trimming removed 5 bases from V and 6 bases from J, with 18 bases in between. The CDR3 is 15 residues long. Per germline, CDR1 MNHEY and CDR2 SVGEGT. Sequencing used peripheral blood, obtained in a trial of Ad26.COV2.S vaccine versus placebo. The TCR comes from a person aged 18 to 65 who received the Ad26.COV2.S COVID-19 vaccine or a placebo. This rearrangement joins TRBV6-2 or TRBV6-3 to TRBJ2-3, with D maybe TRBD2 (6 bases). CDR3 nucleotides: TGTGCCAGCAGTGACCCACTCGGGACTCCGGATACGCAGTATTTT. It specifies CASSDPLGTPDTQYF.